This TCR beta chain was recovered during a study of identical twins. The V and J ends lost 6 bases and 0 bases respectively, with 12 bases between them. Germline CDR1 is LNHDA and CDR2 is SQIVND (reference sequence). This CDR3 comprises 14 residues. This clonotype was counted many times. TCRdb used MiXCR to reprocess the 5' RACE reads, holding one entry per CDR3 protein. The sample shows hundreds of thousands of distinct CDR3 sequences, 7.5% of them seen only once. The data were also submitted as part of a second study, on yellow fever vaccine responses in identical twins.

The chain recombines TRBV19 with TRBJ2-7, with D tentatively TRBD1 (6 bases). The source of this sequence is a woman between 18 and 29 years old in good health. The sequencing input was memory (CD45RO+) T cells sorted from blood. The CDR3, as DNA: TGTGCCAGTAGCGGGACACATTTCTCCTACGAGCAGTACTTC. Protein product: CASSGTHFSYEQYF. The full variable domain, rest sourced from reference TRBV19 and TRBJ2-7, is DGGITQSPKYLFRKEGQNVTLSCEQNLNHDAMYWYRQDPGQGLRLIYYSQIVNDFQKGDIAEGYSVSREKKESFPLTVTSAQKNPTAFYLCASSGTHFSYEQYFGPGTRLTVT.